The present T cell receptor beta chain was sequenced within a study of response to subunit inactivated influenza vaccine. TCRdb analysed the RT-PCR reads with MiXCR anew, one entry per CDR3 protein. This table holds 450,000 to 600,000 distinct CDR3 sequences, approximately 7.6% found once. For this clonotype: No antigen is known for it.

The ends were cut back, 4 bases at V and 5 bases at J, with 13 bases in the middle. Germline values: CDR1 LGHNA, CDR2 YNFKEQ. This CDR3 spans 14 amino acids. Study-wide results and limits: That few new T cells are recruited by each seasonal influenza vaccination was the authors' suggestion.

The sequence came from a man in his fifties or sixties who received an inactivated influenza vaccine. Sequences were derived from PBMCs from blood, sampled about 23 months after vaccination. This chain uses TRBV4-2 with TRBJ2-3; possible D gene TRBD2, 5 bases. The CDR3 protein is CASSPRGGLDTQYF. Written as DNA, the CDR3 is TGTGCCAGCAGCCCACGGGGTGGGCTAGATACGCAGTATTTT.